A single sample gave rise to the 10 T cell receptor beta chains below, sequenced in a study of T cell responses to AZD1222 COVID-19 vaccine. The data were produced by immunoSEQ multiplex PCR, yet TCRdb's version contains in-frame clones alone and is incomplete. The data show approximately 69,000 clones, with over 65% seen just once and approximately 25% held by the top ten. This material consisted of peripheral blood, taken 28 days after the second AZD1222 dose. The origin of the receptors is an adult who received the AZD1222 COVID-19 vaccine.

The CDR3 here is CASSQYRNQPQHF. Written as DNA, the CDR3 is TGTGCCAGCAGCCAGTACAGGAATCAGCCCCAGCATTTT. The chain couples TRBV14 to TRBJ1-5, with D tentatively TRBD1 (5 bases). The CDR3 length is 13 residues. The V and J ends lost 3 bases and 4 bases respectively, with 7 bases between them. In germline, CDR1 is SGHDN, CDR2 FVKESK.

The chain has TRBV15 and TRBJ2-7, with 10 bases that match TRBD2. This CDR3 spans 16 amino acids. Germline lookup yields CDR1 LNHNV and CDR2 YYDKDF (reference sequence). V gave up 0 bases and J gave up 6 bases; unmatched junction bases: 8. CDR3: CATSRDGGSGGPEQYF. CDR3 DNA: TGTGCCACCAGCAGAGATGGGGGTAGCGGGGGGCCCGAGCAGTACTTC.

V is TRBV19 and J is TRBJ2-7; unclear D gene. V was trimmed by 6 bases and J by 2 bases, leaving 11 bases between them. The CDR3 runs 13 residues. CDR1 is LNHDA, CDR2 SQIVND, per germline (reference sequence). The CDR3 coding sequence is TGTGCCAGTAGCCTGATCTTAACCTACGAGCAGTACTTC. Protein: CASSLILTYEQYF.

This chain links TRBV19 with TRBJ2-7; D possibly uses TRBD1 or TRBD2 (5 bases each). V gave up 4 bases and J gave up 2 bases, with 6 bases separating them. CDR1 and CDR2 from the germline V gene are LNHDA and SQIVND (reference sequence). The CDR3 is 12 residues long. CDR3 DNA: TGTGCCAGTAGTAGGGGGACCTACGAGCAGTACTTC. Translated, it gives CASSRGTYEQYF.

The CDR3 sequence is CSVVGRGLGSGANVLTF. DNA for the CDR3: TGCAGCGTTGTAGGCAGGGGGCTGGGCTCTGGGGCCAACGTCCTGACTTTC. V and J are TRBV29-1 and TRBJ2-6; 8 positions match TRBD1. This CDR3 is 17 amino acids long. CDR1 and CDR2 (germline): SQVTM, ANQGSEA. V gave up 4 bases and J gave up 0 bases; unmatched junction bases: 8.

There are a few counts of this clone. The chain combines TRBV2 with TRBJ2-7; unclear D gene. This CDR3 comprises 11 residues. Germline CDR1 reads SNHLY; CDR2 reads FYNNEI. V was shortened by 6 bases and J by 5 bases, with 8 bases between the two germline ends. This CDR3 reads CASRGWDEQYF. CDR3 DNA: TGTGCCAGCAGGGGTTGGGACGAGCAGTACTTC.

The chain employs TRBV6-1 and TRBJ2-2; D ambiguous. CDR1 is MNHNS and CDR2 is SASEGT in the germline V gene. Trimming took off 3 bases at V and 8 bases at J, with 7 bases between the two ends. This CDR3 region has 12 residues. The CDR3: CASSDLAGELFF. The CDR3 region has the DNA TGTGCCAGCAGTGACCTCGCGGGGGAGCTGTTTTTT.

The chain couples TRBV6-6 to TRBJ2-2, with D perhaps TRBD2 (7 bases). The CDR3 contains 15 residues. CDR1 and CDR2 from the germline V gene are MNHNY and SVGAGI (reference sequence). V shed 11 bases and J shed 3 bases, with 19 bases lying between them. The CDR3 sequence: CAGRGGGTDTGELFF. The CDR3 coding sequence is TGTGCCGGCCGTGGGGGGGGCACGGACACCGGGGAGCTGTTTTTT.

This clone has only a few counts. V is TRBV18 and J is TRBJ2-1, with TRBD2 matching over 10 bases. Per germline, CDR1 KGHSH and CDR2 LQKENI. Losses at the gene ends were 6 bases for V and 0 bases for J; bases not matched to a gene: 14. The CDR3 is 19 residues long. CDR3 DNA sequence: TGTGCCAGCTCGCGGGAGATGTTAGCGGGGGGACCCTCCTACAATGAGCAGTTCTTC. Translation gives CASSREMLAGGPSYNEQFF.

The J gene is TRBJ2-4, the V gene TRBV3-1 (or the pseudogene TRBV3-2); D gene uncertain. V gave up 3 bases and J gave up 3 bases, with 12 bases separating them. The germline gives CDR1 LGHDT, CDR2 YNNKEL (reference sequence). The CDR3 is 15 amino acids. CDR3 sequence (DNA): TGTGCCAGCAGCCATGGGTCCCTCGACAAAAACATTCAGTACTTC. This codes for CASSHGSLDKNIQYF.